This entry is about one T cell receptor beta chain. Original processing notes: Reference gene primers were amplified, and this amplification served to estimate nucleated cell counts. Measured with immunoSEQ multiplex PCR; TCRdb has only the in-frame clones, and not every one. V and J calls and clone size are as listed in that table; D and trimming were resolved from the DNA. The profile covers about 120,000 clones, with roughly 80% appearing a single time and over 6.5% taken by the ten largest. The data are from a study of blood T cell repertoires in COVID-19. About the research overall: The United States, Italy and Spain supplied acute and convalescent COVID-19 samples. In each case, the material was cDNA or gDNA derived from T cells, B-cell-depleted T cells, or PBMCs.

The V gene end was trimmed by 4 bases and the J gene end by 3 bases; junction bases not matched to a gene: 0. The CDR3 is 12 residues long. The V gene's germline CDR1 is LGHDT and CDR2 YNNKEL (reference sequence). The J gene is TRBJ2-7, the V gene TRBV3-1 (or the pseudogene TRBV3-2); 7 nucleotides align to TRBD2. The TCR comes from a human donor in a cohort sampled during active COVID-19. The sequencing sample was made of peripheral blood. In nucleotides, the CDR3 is TGTGCCAGCAGCCCTAGCGGCTACGAGCAGTACTTC. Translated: CASSPSGYEQYF.